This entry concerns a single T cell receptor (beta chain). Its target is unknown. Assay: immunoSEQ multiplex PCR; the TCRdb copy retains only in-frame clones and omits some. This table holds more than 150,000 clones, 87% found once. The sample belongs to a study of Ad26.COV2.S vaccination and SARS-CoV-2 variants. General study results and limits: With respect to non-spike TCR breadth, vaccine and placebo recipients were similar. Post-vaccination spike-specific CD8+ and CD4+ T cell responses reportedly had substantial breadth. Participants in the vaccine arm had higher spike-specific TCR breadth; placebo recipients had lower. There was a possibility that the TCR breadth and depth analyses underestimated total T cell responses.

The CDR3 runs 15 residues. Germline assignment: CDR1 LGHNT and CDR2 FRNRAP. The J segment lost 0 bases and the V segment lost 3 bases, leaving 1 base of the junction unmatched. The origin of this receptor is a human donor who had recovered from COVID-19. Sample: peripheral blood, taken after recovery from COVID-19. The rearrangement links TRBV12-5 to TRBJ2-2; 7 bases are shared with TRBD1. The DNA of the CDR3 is TGTGCTAGTGGTTTAGGACAGGCGAACACCGGGGAGCTGTTTTTT. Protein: CASGLGQANTGELFF.